These 27 T cell receptor beta chains were sequenced from one sample in a study of lymphopenia after photon versus proton radiotherapy (dated by TCRdb to about 2019). The method behind the library was the immunoSEQ multiplex PCR assay. The clones in this table, taken by TCRdb from immuneACCESS, are in-frame only. Not every clone is retained; where verified, under half of the shortfall comes from an unresolved V gene, and the cause of the rest is unknown. The sample has tens of thousands of clones on record, approximately 91% of them singletons. Roughly 3% of the sample belongs to the ten largest clones. The specimen comprised peripheral blood, sampled from a patient treated with photon-based radiotherapy. The receptors were sampled from a woman aged 70-85 years with pancreatic cancer.

J is TRBJ1-1 and V is TRBV5-1; a weak D match, TRBD1 (6 bases). The V end was cut by 1 base, the J end by 6 bases, with 7 bases between. The germline gives CDR1 SGHRS, CDR2 YFSETQ. This CDR3 contains 12 residues. CDR3 in amino acids: CASSLRGPEAFF. CDR3 in DNA: TGCGCCAGCAGCTTGCGGGGGCCTGAAGCTTTCTTT.

A single count supports this clone. This rearrangement joins TRBV7-2 to TRBJ1-1; 8 bases agree with TRBD1. Losses at the gene ends were 4 bases for V and 1 base for J; bases not matched to a gene: 5. The CDR3 sequence is 15 residues long. Germline V gene data show CDR1 as SGHTA and CDR2 as FQGNSA. CDR3 in amino acids: CASSSTGGTNTEAFF. CDR3 DNA sequence: TGTGCCAGCAGCTCAACAGGGGGAACGAACACTGAAGCTTTCTTT.

This chain uses TRBV18 with TRBJ2-7, with D uncertain. There are 15 residues in the CDR3. Germline V lookup: CDR1 KGHSH, CDR2 LQKENI. Between the trimmed V and J ends, which lost 1 base and 5 bases, there was a span of 15 bases. This chain's CDR3 is CASSPLGDGLDEQYF. The CDR3 DNA reads TGTGCCAGCTCACCACTGGGCGACGGGTTGGACGAGCAGTACTTC.

The chain employs TRBV6-1 and TRBJ1-5; TRBD1 is a possible D gene (6 bases). There are 13 residues in the CDR3. V lost 5 bases to trimming and J lost 5 bases, with 10 bases between them. Germline V gene sequence: CDR1 MNHNS, CDR2 SASEGT. The CDR3 sequence is CASSKTGDQPQHF. The CDR3 region has the DNA TGTGCCAGCAGTAAGACAGGAGATCAGCCCCAGCATTTT.

This chain connects TRBV28 to TRBJ2-5, with D tentatively TRBD1 (6 bases). V lost 6 bases and J 5 bases, leaving 13 bases between the germline ends. Per the germline V gene, CDR1 is MDHEN and CDR2 is SYDVKM. The CDR3 is 13 amino acids. CDR3 sequence reads: CASRGHSRETQYF. As DNA, the CDR3 is TGTGCCAGCAGGGGACACTCGCGGGAGACCCAGTACTTC.

The chain uses TRBV27 and TRBJ1-4, with a weak D call TRBD1 (5 bases). The CDR3 contains 13 residues. From germline, CDR1 is MNHEY and CDR2 SMNVEV (reference sequence). Trimming removed 9 bases at V and 8 bases at J, with 16 bases between. The CDR3 region is CASSGTRGEKLFF. The CDR3, as DNA: TGTGCCAGTTCAGGCACACGGGGCGAAAAACTGTTTTTT.

The V and J genes are TRBV15 and TRBJ2-1, with a possible D match to TRBD1 (5 bases). Germline lookup yields CDR1 LNHNV and CDR2 YYDKDF (reference sequence). V lost 0 bases and J 15 bases, leaving 12 bases between the germline ends. The length of the CDR3 is 12 residues. The DNA for the CDR3 is TGTGCCACCAGCAGAGAGAAGGGGCCCCTGTTCTTC. Translated: CATSREKGPLFF. Supplemented by reference TRBV15 and TRBJ2-1, the full variable domain reads DAMVIQNPRYQVTQFGKPVTLSCSQTLNHNVMYWYQQKSSQAPKLLFHYYDKDFNNEADTPDNFQSRRPNTSFCFLDIRSPGLGDTAMYLCATSREKGPLFFGPGTRLTVL.

The J gene is TRBJ2-2, the V gene TRBV19, with 16 bases matching TRBD2. The CDR3 totals 19 residues. Germline V lookup: CDR1 LNHDA, CDR2 SQIVND (reference sequence). V trimming: 2 bases; J trimming: 1 base; junction bases outside the gene matches: 4. The CDR3 protein is CASSIRGLAGGGNTGELFF. DNA of the CDR3: TGTGCCAGTAGTATAAGGGGACTAGCGGGAGGGGGGAACACCGGGGAGCTGTTTTTT.

V is TRBV11-2 and J is TRBJ2-7; 7 bases agree with TRBD2. V gave up 5 bases and J gave up 6 bases; unmatched junction bases: 1. CDR3 size: 11 residues. Germline lookup yields CDR1 SGHAT and CDR2 FQNNGV. CDR3: CASSTGGEQYF. The CDR3 nucleotides read TGTGCCAGCAGCACGGGGGGCGAGCAGTACTTC.

In the case of this clone: The same CDR3 arises from other DNA sequences in this sample as well. CDR3 sequence (DNA): TGTGCCAGCAGCCGCACAGATACGCAGTATTTT. This encodes CASSRTDTQYF. The V gene is TRBV7-2, the J gene TRBJ2-3; unclear D gene. This CDR3 is 11 amino acids long. Between the trimmed V and J ends, which lost 5 bases and 1 base, there was a span of 1 base. The V gene's germline CDR1 is SGHTA and CDR2 FQGNSA.

The chain joins TRBV2 to TRBJ1-1; TRBD1 is a possible D gene (5 bases). Trimming cost V 6 bases and J 3 bases, with 11 bases left between them. CDR1 SNHLY and CDR2 FYNNEI come from the germline V gene. The CDR3 sequence is 13 residues long. The CDR3 loop reads CASRSTEDTEAFF. The CDR3 region has the DNA TGTGCCAGCAGGTCGACAGAAGACACTGAAGCTTTCTTT. Supplemented by reference TRBV2 and TRBJ1-1, the full variable domain reads EPEVTQTPSHQVTQMGQEVILRCVPISNHLYFYWYRQILGQKVEFLVSFYNNEISEKSEIFDDQFSVERPDGSNFTLKIRSTKLEDSAMYFCASRSTEDTEAFFGQGTRLTVV.

This clone was counted once. This rearrangement joins TRBV21-1 to TRBJ1-5. TRBV21-1 is classified as a pseudogene. CDR3 size: 14 residues. The CDR3 sequence is CASTLGRSNQPQHF. DNA of the CDR3: TGTGCCAGCACTCTTGGAAGGAGCAATCAGCCCCAGCATTTT.

The V and J genes are TRBV7-2 and TRBJ2-7; unclear D gene. Trimming stripped 5 bases from V and 7 bases from J, with 15 bases between. CDR1 and CDR2 from the germline V gene are SGHTA and FQGNSA. This CDR3 region has 13 residues. CDR3 DNA: TGTGCCAGCAGCATACAATTCTCTGGGGAGCAGTACTTC. Its translation: CASSIQFSGEQYF. Together with reference TRBV7-2 and TRBJ2-7, the CDR3 gives the full variable domain: GAGVSQSPSNKVTEKGKDVELRCDPISGHTALYWYRQSLGQGLEFLIYFQGNSAPDKSGLPSDRFSAERTGGSVSTLTIQRTQQEDSAVYLCASSIQFSGEQYFGPGTRLTVT.

The chain carries TRBV2 and TRBJ2-1, with a possible D match to TRBD2 (6 bases). Trimming removed 7 bases from V and 3 bases from J, with 16 bases in between. Germline V gives CDR1 SNHLY, CDR2 FYNNEI. The CDR3 spans 15 residues. For the CDR3, the DNA is TGTGCCAGCAAACTAGCCATCGGCCTCTACAATGAGCAGTTCTTC. The encoded protein is CASKLAIGLYNEQFF.

This chain connects TRBV2 to TRBJ2-7; 8 bases are a match to TRBD2. V was clipped by 7 bases and J by 3 bases; unmatched bases: 11. The CDR3 extends over 15 amino acids. The germline V gene encodes CDR1 SNHLY and CDR2 FYNNEI. DNA for the CDR3: TGTGCCAGCAAACTCCGGGAGGGCTTGGACTACGAGCAGTACTTC. This sequence encodes CASKLREGLDYEQYF. Full variable domain (rest looked up from reference TRBV2 and TRBJ2-7): EPEVTQTPSHQVTQMGQEVILRCVPISNHLYFYWYRQILGQKVEFLVSFYNNEISEKSEIFDDQFSVERPDGSNFTLKIRSTKLEDSAMYFCASKLREGLDYEQYFGPGTRLTVT.

The V call is TRBV4-2, the J call TRBJ1-6; D is unclear. Trimming stripped 4 bases from V and 5 bases from J, with 9 bases between. This CDR3 has 14 amino acids. The germline V gene has CDR1 LGHNA and CDR2 YNFKEQ. The DNA of the CDR3 is TGTGCCAGCAGCCCCTCTCAGGATAATTCACCCCTCCACTTT. Protein: CASSPSQDNSPLHF.

The chain joins TRBV25-1 to TRBJ2-2; 7 positions match TRBD2. The V gene end was trimmed by 1 base and the J gene end by 0 bases; junction bases not matched to a gene: 2. CDR1 is MGHDK, CDR2 SYGVNS, per germline. The CDR3 covers 16 residues. CDR3 nucleotides: TGTGCCAGCAGTGAATGGGCGGGGGCGAACACCGGGGAGCTGTTTTTT. Protein product: CASSEWAGANTGELFF. Supplemented by reference TRBV25-1 and TRBJ2-2, the full variable domain reads EADIYQTPRYLVIGTGKKITLECSQTMGHDKMYWYQQDPGMELHLIHYSYGVNSTEKGDLSSESTVSRIRTEHFPLTLESARPSHTSQYLCASSEWAGANTGELFFGEGSRLTVL.

The chain carries TRBV5-1 and TRBJ1-4; 9 bases fit TRBD1. After removal of 5 bases from V and 7 bases from J, the junction contained 6 bases not matched to a gene. Germline V gene sequence: CDR1 SGHRS, CDR2 YFSETQ. This CDR3 has 14 residues. The CDR3 loop is CASSMPGQGEKLFF. In nucleotides, the CDR3 is TGCGCCAGCAGTATGCCGGGACAGGGTGAAAAACTGTTTTTT.

J is TRBJ1-1 and V is TRBV5-1; 7 bases match TRBD1. The CDR3 contains 16 residues. The J segment lost 2 bases and the V segment lost 2 bases, leaving 9 bases of the junction unmatched. The germline V gene has CDR1 SGHRS and CDR2 YFSETQ. The CDR3 protein is CASSLRAGTDNTEAFF. The CDR3 DNA is TGCGCCAGCAGCTTACGAGCCGGGACAGACAACACTGAAGCTTTCTTT.

This clone was seen once. This rearrangement joins TRBV11-3 to TRBJ2-5; 8 bases are a match to TRBD2. The J call is in doubt because the DNA end fits TRBJ2-7 better. The CDR3 runs to 15 residues. The germline CDR1 and CDR2 sequences are SGHNT and YENEEA. Here the CDR3 DNA reads TGTGCCAGCAGCTTACCAGCGGGGGTGACCTACGAGCAGTACTTC. The encoded protein is CASSLPAGVTYEQYF.

The CDR3 bases are TGTGCCAGCAGCTTATATAATCCCGTACAGGGGGGTACGCAGTATTTT. The encoded protein is CASSLYNPVQGGTQYF. The gene calls are TRBV7-6 and TRBJ2-3; TRBD1 aligns across 8 bases. CDR1 and CDR2 (germline): SGHVS, FNYEAQ. The CDR3 runs to 16 residues. V dropped 2 bases and J dropped 8; count of bases not matched to a gene: 12. Full variable domain (remainder filled in from reference TRBV7-6 and TRBJ2-3): GAGVSQSPRYKVTKRGQDVALRCDPISGHVSLYWYRQALGQGPEFLTYFNYEAQQDKSGLPNDRFSAERPEGSISTLTIQRTEQRDSAMYRCASSLYNPVQGGTQYFGPGTRLTVL.

The rearrangement joins TRBV5-1 to TRBJ1-2; tentatively, D is TRBD1 (5 bases). Trimming stripped 1 base from V and 5 bases from J, with 9 bases between. This CDR3 is 13 amino acids long. Germline V CDR1 and CDR2: SGHRS, YFSETQ. The CDR3 region is CASSLTTEYGYTF. CDR3 nucleotides: TGCGCCAGCAGCTTGACGACAGAGTATGGCTACACCTTC.

The chain recombines TRBV20-1 with TRBJ2-7; D not certain. Trimming left V 1 base short and J 6 bases short, with 7 bases between. There are 11 residues in the CDR3. Germline CDR1 DFQATT, CDR2 SNEGSKA (reference sequence). The DNA of the CDR3 is TGCAGTGCTAGAGGGTTGTCCGAGCAGTACTTC. As protein: CSARGLSEQYF.

This chain links TRBV5-1 with TRBJ2-1, with 12 bases matching TRBD1. There are 19 residues in the CDR3. Germline CDR1 is SGHRS and CDR2 is YFSETQ. Trimming took 2 bases from V and 4 from J; bases not matched to a gene: 13. Here the CDR3 reads CASSFLGTGGLGNYNEQFF. The CDR3 DNA is TGCGCCAGCAGCTTTTTGGGGACAGGGGGCCTCGGGAATTACAATGAGCAGTTCTTC.

The V and J genes are TRBV5-8 and TRBJ2-2; D is unresolved. The CDR3 is made up of 13 amino acids. Trimming stripped 4 bases from V and 6 bases from J, with 10 bases between. Germline V gene data show CDR1 as SGHTS and CDR2 as YDEGEE. DNA of the CDR3: TGTGCCAGCAGCCCCCCGGACGCCGGGGAGCTGTTTTTT. Its protein is CASSPPDAGELFF.

The chain couples TRBV15 to TRBJ1-5; 8 bases line up with TRBD1. This CDR3 contains 16 residues. Germline V gene lookup returns CDR1 LNHNV and CDR2 YYDKDF (reference sequence). Trimming removed 2 bases from V and 1 base from J; junction bases left unmatched: 4. CDR3 protein: CATSRSRQGSNQPQHF. Here the CDR3 DNA reads TGTGCCACCAGCAGATCTAGACAGGGGAGCAATCAGCCCCAGCATTTT.

The chain recombines TRBV5-1 with TRBJ2-7, with TRBD2 identical over 13 bases. CDR1 and CDR2 from the germline V gene are SGHRS and YFSETQ. The ends lost 4 bases at V and 6 bases at J; junction bases unmatched: 7. The CDR3 sequence is 15 residues long. The CDR3 coding sequence is TGCGCCAGCAGCGCGGGGACTAGCGGGACTCTCGAGCAGTACTTC. Its protein is CASSAGTSGTLEQYF.